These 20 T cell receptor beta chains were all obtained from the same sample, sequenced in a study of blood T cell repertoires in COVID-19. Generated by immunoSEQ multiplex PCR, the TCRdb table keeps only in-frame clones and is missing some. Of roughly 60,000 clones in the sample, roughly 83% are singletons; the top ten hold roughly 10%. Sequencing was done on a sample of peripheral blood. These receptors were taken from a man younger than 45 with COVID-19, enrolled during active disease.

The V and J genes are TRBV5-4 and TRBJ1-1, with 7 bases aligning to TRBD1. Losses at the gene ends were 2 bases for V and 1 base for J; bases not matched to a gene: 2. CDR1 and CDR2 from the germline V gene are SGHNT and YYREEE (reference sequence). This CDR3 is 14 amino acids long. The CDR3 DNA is TGTGCCAGCAGCTTCGCAGGGGGGAACACTGAAGCTTTCTTT. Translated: CASSFAGGNTEAFF.

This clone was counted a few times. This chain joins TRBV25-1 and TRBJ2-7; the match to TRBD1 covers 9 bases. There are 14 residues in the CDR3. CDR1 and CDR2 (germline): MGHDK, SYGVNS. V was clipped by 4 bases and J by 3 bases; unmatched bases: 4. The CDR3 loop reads CASSGDRVSYEQYF. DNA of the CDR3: TGTGCCAGCAGTGGGGACAGGGTAAGCTACGAGCAGTACTTC.

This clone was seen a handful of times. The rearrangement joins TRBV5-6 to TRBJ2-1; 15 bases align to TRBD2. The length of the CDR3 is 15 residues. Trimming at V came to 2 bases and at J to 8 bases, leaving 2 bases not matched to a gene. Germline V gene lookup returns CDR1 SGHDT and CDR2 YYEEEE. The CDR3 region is CASSFGLAGGHEQFF. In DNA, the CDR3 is TGTGCCAGCAGCTTCGGACTAGCGGGAGGGCATGAGCAGTTCTTC.

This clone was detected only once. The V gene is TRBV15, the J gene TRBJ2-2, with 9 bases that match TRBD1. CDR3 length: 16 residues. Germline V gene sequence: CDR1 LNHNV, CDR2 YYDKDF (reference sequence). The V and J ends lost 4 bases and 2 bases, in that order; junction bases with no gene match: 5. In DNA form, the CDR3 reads TGTGCCACCAGCACCCCGGGACAGGGCAACACCGGGGAGCTGTTTTTT. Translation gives CATSTPGQGNTGELFF.

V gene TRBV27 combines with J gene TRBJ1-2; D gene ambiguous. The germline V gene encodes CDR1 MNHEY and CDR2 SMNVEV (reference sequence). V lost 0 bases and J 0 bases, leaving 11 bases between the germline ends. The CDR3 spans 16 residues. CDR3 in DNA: TGTGCCAGCAGTTTATCGTCTGGAGAGGCTAACTATGGCTACACCTTC. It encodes CASSLSSGEANYGYTF.

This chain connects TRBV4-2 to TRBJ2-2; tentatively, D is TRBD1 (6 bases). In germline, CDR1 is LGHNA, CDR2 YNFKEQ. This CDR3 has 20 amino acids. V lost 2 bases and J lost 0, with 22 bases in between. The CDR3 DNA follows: TGTGCCAGCAGCCAACGGGCCATTGTAAGGGACACCTCGAACACCGGGGAGCTGTTTTTT. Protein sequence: CASSQRAIVRDTSNTGELFF.

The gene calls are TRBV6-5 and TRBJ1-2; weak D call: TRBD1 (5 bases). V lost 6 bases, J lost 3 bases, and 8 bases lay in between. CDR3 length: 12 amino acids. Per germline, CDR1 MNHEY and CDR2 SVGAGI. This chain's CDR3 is CASRQDHYGYTF. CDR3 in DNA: TGTGCCAGCAGACAGGACCACTATGGCTACACCTTC.

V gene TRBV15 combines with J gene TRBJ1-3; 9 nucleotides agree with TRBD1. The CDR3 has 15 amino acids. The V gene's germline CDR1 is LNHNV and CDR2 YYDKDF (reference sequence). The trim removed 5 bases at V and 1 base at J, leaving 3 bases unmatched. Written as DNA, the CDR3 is TGTGCCACCAGCGGGACAGGGACTTCTGGAAACACCATATATTTT. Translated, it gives CATSGTGTSGNTIYF.

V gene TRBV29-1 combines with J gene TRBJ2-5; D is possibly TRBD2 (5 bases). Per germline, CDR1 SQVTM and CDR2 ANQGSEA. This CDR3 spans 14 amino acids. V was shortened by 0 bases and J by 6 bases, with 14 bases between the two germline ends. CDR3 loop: CSVEDPGLGQTQYF. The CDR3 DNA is TGCAGCGTTGAAGATCCCGGACTCGGACAGACCCAGTACTTC.

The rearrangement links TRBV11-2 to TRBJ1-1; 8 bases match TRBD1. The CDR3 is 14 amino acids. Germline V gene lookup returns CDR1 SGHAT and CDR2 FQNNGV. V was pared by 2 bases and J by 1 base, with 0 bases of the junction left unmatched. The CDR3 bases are TGTGCCAGCAGCTTACAGGGGGCGAACACTGAAGCTTTCTTT. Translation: CASSLQGANTEAFF.

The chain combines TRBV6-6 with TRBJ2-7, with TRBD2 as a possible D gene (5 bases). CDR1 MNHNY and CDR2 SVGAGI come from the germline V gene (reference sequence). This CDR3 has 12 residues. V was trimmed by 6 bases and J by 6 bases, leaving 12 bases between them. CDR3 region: CASRYETSEQYF. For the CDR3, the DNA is TGTGCCAGCAGGTACGAAACTAGCGAGCAGTACTTC.

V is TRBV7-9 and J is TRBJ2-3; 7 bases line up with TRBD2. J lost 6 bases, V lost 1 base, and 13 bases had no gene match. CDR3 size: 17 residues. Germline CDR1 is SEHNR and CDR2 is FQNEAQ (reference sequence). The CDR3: CASSLESLAEEGDTQYF. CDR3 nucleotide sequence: TGTGCCAGCAGCTTAGAATCGCTAGCGGAAGAGGGGGATACGCAGTATTTT.

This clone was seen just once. The CDR3 sequence is CASSYSGQILEGYTF. As DNA, the CDR3 is TGTGCCAGCAGTTACTCGGGACAGATTTTGGAGGGCTACACCTTC. The V and J genes are TRBV6-6 and TRBJ1-2, with 7 bases fitting TRBD1. Germline CDR1 reads MNHNY; CDR2 reads SVGAGI (reference sequence). The V gene end was trimmed by 0 bases and the J gene end by 8 bases; junction bases not matched to a gene: 9. The CDR3 runs 15 residues.

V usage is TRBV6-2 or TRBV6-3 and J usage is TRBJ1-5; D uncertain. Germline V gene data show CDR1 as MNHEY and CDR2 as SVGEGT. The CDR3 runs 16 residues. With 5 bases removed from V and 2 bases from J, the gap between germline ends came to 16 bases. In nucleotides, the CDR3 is TGTGCCAGCAGTCTAGGAGATGGGAGAGGCAATCAGCCCCAGCATTTT. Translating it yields CASSLGDGRGNQPQHF.

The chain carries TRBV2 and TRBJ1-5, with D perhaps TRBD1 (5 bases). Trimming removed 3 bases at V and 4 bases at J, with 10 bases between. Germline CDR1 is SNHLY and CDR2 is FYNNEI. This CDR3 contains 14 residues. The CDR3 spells CASSDEGTNQPQHF. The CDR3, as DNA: TGTGCCAGCAGTGATGAGGGGACTAATCAGCCCCAGCATTTT.

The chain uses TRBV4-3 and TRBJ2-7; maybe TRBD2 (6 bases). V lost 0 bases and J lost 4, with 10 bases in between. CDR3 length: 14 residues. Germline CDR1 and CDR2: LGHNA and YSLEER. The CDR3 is CASSQDAGRYEQYF. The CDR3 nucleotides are TGCGCCAGCAGCCAAGATGCGGGAAGATACGAGCAGTACTTC.

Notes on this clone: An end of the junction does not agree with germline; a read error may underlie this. CDR3 DNA sequence: TGTGCTAGCAGCTCCCTGGGGGGTGCGGGAACCTCCTACAATGAGCAGTTCTTC. This codes for CASSSLGGAGTSYNEQFF. The chain combines TRBV7-7 with TRBJ2-1, with D possibly TRBD2 on 6 matching bases. This CDR3 region has 18 residues. Germline-derived CDR1 and CDR2 are SSHAT and FNYEAQ (reference sequence).

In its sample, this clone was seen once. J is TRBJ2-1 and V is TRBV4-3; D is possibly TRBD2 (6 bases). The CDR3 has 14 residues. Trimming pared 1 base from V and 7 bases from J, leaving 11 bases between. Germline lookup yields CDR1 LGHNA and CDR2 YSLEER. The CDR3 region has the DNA TGCGCCAGCAGCCAAGTGGCGGGATCGAATGAGCAGTTCTTC. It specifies CASSQVAGSNEQFF.

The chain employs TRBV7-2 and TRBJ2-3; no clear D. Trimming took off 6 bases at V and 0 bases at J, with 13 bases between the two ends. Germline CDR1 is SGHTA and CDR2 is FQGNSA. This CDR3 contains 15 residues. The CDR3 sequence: CASRKGALSTDTQYF. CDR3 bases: TGTGCCAGCAGGAAAGGAGCCCTCAGCACAGATACGCAGTATTTT.

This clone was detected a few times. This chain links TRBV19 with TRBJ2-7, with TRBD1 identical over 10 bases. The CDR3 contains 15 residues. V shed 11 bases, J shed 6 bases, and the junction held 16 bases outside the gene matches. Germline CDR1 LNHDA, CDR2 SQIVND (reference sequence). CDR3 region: CAASSGGQGSLEQYF. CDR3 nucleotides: TGTGCCGCATCTTCCGGGGGACAGGGGAGTCTCGAGCAGTACTTC.